This TCR beta chain was found in a study of blood T cells in healthy people across ages. With a J-beta primer mix and a sample-barcoded 5' primer, a second PCR ran roughly 6 to 11 cycles. TCRdb analysed the 5' RACE reads with MiXCR anew, one entry per CDR3 protein. The sample has over 1,500,000 distinct CDR3 sequences; 40% to 55% are singletons. Healthy Russian Caucasian donors spanned ages about 6 to 95 years. Total RNA, at least 5 micrograms per sample, came from PBMCs. In germline, CDR1 is MNHEY, CDR2 SMNVEV (reference sequence). J was trimmed by 2 bases and V by 0 bases; bases with no gene match: 12. This CDR3 has 19 amino acids.

The chain combines TRBV27 with TRBJ2-3, with TRBD1 identical over 9 bases. The source material was blood. This TCR was sampled from a woman in her thirties or forties in good health. The CDR3: CASSLSPLWGQGNTDTQYF. The CDR3 nucleotides read TGTGCCAGCAGTTTATCGCCCCTTTGGGGACAGGGAAACACAGATACGCAGTATTTT.